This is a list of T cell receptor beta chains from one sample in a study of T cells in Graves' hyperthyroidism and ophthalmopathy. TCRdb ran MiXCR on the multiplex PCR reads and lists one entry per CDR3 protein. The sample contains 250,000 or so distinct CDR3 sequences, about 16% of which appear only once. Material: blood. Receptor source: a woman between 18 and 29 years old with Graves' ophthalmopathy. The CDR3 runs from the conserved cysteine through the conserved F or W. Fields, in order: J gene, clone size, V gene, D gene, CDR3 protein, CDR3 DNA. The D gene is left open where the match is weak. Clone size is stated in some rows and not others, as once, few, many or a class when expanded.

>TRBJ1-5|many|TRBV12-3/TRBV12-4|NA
CASSLGAGTGSNQPQHF
TGTGCCAGCAGTTTAGGGGCCGGGACCGGCAGCAATCAGCCCCAGCATTTT
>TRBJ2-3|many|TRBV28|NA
CASSLLHTDTQYF
TGTGCCAGCAGTTTGCTTCACACAGATACGCAGTATTTT
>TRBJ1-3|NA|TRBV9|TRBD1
CASSVGGTGPGNTIYF
TGTGCCAGCAGCGTAGGCGGGACAGGGCCTGGAAACACCATATATTTT
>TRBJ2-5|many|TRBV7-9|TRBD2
CASSLITLAGGSYQETQYF
TGTGCCAGCAGCTTAATCACACTAGCGGGGGGGAGCTACCAAGAGACCCAGTACTTC
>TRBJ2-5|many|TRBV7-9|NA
CASSAGGSQETQYF
TGTGCCAGCAGCGCCGGAGGGAGTCAAGAGACCCAGTACTTC
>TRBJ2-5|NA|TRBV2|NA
CASSVWGASGETQYF
TGTGCCAGCAGTGTTTGGGGGGCGTCCGGGGAGACCCAGTACTTC
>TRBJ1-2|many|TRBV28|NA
CAIRQPLYGYTF
TGTGCCATCCGACAGCCTTTATATGGCTACACCTTC
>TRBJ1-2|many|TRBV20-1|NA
CSAWGPGSDGYTF
TGCAGTGCTTGGGGACCGGGATCGGATGGCTACACCTTC
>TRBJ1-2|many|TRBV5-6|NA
CASSLAFTQVYGYTF
TGTGCCAGCAGCTTGGCCTTTACACAGGTCTATGGCTACACCTTC
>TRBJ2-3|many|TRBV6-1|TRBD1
CASSYTGGGTDTQYF
TGTGCCAGCAGTTACACAGGGGGCGGCACAGATACGCAGTATTTT
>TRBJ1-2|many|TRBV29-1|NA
CSTHVGAGNYGYTF
TGCAGCACCCACGTCGGGGCCGGGAACTATGGCTACACCTTC
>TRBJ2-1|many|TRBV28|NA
CASSSGPRGDEQFF
TGTGCCAGCAGTTCTGGACCACGAGGGGATGAGCAGTTCTTC
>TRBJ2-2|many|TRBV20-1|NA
CSASEPNTGELFF
TGCAGTGCTAGTGAGCCGAACACCGGGGAGCTGTTTTTT
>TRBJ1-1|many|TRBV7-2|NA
CASSRMFTDEAFF
TGTGCCAGCAGCAGAATGTTTACGGATGAAGCTTTCTTT
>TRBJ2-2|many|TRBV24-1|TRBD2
CATSDLIVTSGLNTGELFF
TGTGCCACCAGTGATTTGATCGTGACTAGCGGGTTGAACACCGGGGAGCTGTTTTTT
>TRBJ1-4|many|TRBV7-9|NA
CASSLEGRVGEKLFF
TGTGCCAGCAGCTTAGAGGGCAGGGTGGGAGAAAAACTGTTTTTT
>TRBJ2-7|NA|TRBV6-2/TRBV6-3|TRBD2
CASSASLADGVSYEQYF
TGTGCCAGCAGTGCCTCTCTAGCGGATGGGGTCTCCTACGAGCAGTACTTC
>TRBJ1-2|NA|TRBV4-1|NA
CASSHPGGGGETYGYTF
TGCGCCAGCAGCCACCCAGGAGGAGGGGGGGAGACCTATGGCTACACCTTC
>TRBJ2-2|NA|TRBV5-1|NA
CASSRGGGNTGELFF
TGCGCCAGCAGCCGAGGGGGAGGGAACACCGGGGAGCTGTTTTTT
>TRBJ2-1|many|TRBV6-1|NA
CASSGGRVGSYNEQFF
TGTGCCAGCAGTGGGGGGCGGGTAGGATCCTACAATGAGCAGTTCTTC
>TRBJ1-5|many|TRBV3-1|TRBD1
CASSQSMGQGRNQPQHF
TGTGCCAGCAGCCAAAGTATGGGACAGGGGCGGAATCAGCCCCAGCATTTT
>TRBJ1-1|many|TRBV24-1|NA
CATSEGTSREAFF
TGTGCCACCAGTGAGGGGACAAGTAGGGAAGCTTTCTTT
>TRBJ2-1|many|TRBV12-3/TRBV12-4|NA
CASRINLGPSLDNEQFF
TGTGCCAGCCGAATAAACTTGGGACCCTCATTGGACAATGAGCAGTTCTTC
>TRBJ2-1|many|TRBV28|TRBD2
CASSSYGGRIYNEQFF
TGTGCCAGCAGTTCTTATGGCGGGAGAATCTACAATGAGCAGTTCTTC
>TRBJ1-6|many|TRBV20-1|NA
CSAPEDTYNSPLHF
TGCAGTGCTCCCGAGGACACTTATAATTCACCCCTCCACTTT
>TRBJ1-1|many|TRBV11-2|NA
CASSPPWGGRTEAFF
TGTGCCAGCAGCCCCCCGTGGGGGGGCAGGACTGAAGCTTTCTTT
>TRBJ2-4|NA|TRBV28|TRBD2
CASSSPRSGAKNIQYF
TGTGCCAGCAGTTCCCCGAGGAGCGGGGCTAAAAACATTCAGTACTTC
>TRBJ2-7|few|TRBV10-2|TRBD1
CASSESMTGGSYEQYF
TGCGCCAGCAGTGAGTCAATGACAGGGGGCTCCTACGAGCAGTACTTC
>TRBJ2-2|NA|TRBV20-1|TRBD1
CSASKSGTGFTGELFF
TGCAGTGCTAGTAAATCCGGGACAGGGTTTACCGGGGAGCTGTTTTTT
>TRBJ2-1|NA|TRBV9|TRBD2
CAGSVGTGTNRYNEQFF
TGTGCCGGCAGCGTCGGGACGGGGACTAATCGTTACAATGAGCAGTTCTTC
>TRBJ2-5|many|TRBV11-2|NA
CASSLDRLNQETQYF
TGTGCCAGCAGCTTAGATCGGCTAAACCAAGAGACCCAGTACTTC
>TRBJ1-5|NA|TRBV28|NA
CASSGVGEINQPQHF
TGTGCCAGCTCGGGGGTAGGGGAGATCAATCAGCCCCAGCATTTT
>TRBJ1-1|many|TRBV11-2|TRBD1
CASSLSTGLYTEAFF
TGTGCCAGCAGCCTATCGACAGGGCTGTACACTGAAGCTTTCTTT
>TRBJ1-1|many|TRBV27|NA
CASSLRPRRMNTEAFF
TGTGCCAGCAGTTTAAGGCCCCGACGGATGAACACTGAAGCTTTCTTT
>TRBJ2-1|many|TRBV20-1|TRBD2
CSATSGSSYNEQFF
TGCAGTGCCACTAGCGGGAGCTCCTACAATGAGCAGTTCTTC
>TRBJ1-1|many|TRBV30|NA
CAWSTYVGTEAFF
TGTGCCTGGAGCACCTATGTGGGCACTGAAGCTTTCTTT
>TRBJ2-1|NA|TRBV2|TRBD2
CASSLGSGGAYNEQFF
TGTGCCAGCAGTCTCGGCTCGGGGGGGGCCTACAATGAGCAGTTCTTC
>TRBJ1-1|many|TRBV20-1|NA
CSARDSGGPPEAFF
TGCAGTGCTAGAGATTCCGGAGGGCCCCCTGAAGCTTTCTTT
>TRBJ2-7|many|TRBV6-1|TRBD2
CASSDTSGLAGVILYEQYF
TGTGCCAGCAGTGATACATCGGGACTAGCGGGAGTAATTTTGTACGAGCAGTACTTC
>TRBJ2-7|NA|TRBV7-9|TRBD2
CASSSGLAGGYEQYF
TGTGCCAGCAGCTCCGGACTAGCGGGAGGCTACGAGCAGTACTTC
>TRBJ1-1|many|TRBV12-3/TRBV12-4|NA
CASSLPGSRAFF
TGTGCCAGCAGTCTTCCAGGGAGTAGGGCTTTCTTT
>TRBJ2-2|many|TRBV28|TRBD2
CASSLQGLANTGELFF
TGTGCCAGCAGTTTACAGGGACTAGCAAACACCGGGGAGCTGTTTTTT
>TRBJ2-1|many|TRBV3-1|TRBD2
CASSQETLAGGPGEQFF
TGTGCCAGCAGCCAAGAGACACTAGCGGGGGGGCCGGGTGAGCAGTTCTTC
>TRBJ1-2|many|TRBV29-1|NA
CSVKEGYGYTF
TGCAGCGTTAAGGAGGGCTATGGCTACACCTTC
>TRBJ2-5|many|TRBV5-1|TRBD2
CASSLERGPSMVQYF
TGCGCCAGCAGCTTGGAGCGGGGGCCGTCCATGGTCCAGTACTTC
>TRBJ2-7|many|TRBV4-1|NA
CASSQDRYGTYEQYF
TGCGCCAGCAGCCAAGATCGGTACGGAACCTACGAGCAGTACTTC
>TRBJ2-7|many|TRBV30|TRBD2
CAWSLSGRAYEQYF
TGTGCCTGGAGCTTAAGCGGGAGGGCCTACGAGCAGTACTTC
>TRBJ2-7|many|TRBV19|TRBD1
CASSIRDRGLDEQYF
TGTGCCAGTAGTATACGGGACAGGGGGCTCGACGAGCAGTACTTC
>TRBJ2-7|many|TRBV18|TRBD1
CASSPQGGDEQYF
TGTGCCAGCTCACCACAAGGGGGCGACGAGCAGTACTTC
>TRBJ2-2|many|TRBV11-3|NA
CASSPGRGELFF
TGTGCCAGCAGCCCAGGTCGCGGGGAGCTGTTTTTT
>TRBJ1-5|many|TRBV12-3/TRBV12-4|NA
CASSRQRHQPQHF
TGTGCCAGCAGTCGACAGAGACATCAGCCCCAGCATTTT
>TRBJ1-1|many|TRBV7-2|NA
CASSLAGGVEAFF
TGTGCCAGCAGCTTAGCGGGTGGGGTTGAAGCTTTCTTT
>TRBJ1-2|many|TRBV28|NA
CASRWAGGRGYTF
TGTGCCAGCAGATGGGCGGGGGGCCGTGGCTACACCTTC
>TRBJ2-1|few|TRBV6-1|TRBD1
CASSYGIGQGGYLF
TGTGCCAGCAGTTACGGGATAGGACAGGGGGGGTACCTCTTC
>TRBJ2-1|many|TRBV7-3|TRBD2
CASSRGSSGGASEQFF
TGTGCCAGCAGCCGAGGATCTAGCGGGGGGGCGAGTGAGCAGTTCTTC
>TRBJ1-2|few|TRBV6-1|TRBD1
CASTTPAGGNYGYTF
TGTGCCAGCACCACACCGGCAGGGGGAAACTATGGCTACACCTTC
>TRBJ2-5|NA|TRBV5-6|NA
CASSPWGRRQETQYF
TGTGCCAGCAGCCCGTGGGGGAGACGGCAAGAGACCCAGTACTTC
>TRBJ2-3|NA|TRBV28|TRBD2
CASNPTVRTSGDRTDTQYF
TGTGCCAGCAACCCAACGGTGAGGACTAGCGGGGATCGCACAGATACGCAGTATTTT
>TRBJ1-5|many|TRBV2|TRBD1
CASSELQGSNQPQHF
TGTGCCAGCAGTGAATTACAGGGGAGCAATCAGCCCCAGCATTTT